This T cell receptor beta chain was profiled in a study of T cell responses to AZD1222 COVID-19 vaccine. Study in general: Recipients boosted at about 4 weeks or about 12 weeks are pooled. Study-wide points: Baseline seropositivity characterized only a handful of AZD1222 recipients.

Comment on this clone: What it recognizes is unknown.

The assay was immunoSEQ multiplex PCR, and TCRdb's table has in-frame clones only and misses some. The sample gives about 150,000 clones, roughly 90% of which show up once; more than 3% is in the top ten. CDR1 is SGHDT, CDR2 YYEEEE, per germline. The CDR3 has 13 residues. V was trimmed by 0 bases and J by 2 bases, leaving 6 bases between them. This sequence joins TRBV5-6 and TRBJ2-7, with D unresolved. Sequencing used peripheral blood, obtained on day 0 of AZD1222 vaccination. The clonotype originates from an adult in good health. CDR3 loop: CASSLAPAYEQYF. The CDR3 DNA follows: TGTGCCAGCAGCTTGGCCCCGGCCTACGAGCAGTACTTC.